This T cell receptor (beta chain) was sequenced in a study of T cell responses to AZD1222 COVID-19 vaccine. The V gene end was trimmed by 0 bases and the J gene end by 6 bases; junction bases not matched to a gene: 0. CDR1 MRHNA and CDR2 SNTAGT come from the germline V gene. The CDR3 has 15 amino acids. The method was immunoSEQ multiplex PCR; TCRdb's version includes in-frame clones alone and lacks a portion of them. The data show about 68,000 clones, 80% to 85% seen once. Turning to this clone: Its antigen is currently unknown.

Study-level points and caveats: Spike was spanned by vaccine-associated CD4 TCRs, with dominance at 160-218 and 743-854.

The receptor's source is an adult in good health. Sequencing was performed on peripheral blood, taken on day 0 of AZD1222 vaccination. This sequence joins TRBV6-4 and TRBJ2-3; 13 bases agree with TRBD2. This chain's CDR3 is CASSDSTSGGDTQYF. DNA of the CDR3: TGTGCCAGCAGTGACTCGACTAGCGGGGGGGATACGCAGTATTTT.